This section outlines one TCR beta chain sequence together with its context. The target antigen is unknown. This table comes from immunoSEQ multiplex PCR, and its TCRdb copy is limited to in-frame clones, with some not included. Among roughly 42,000 clones listed, nearly 95% were seen once. No patient showed confetti depigmentation, a clinical sign of active disease. This record comes from a study of resident and recirculating memory T cells in vitiligo. Whole-study findings and limits: TCR sequences were not conserved across biopsy sites or patients. Clonality differed among vitiligo lesions, with no unique dominant clone.

V lost 0 bases to trimming and J lost 5 bases; unmatched junction nucleotides: 12. Germline CDR1 is SGHNT and CDR2 is YENEEA. The CDR3 runs to 18 residues. The receptor was derived from a male donor with vitiligo. The sample taken for sequencing was blood. The V gene is TRBV11-3, the J gene TRBJ2-2; 7 bases align to TRBD2. The CDR3 is CASSLESFAGVRTGELFF. The CDR3 DNA follows: TGTGCCAGCAGCTTAGAATCGTTCGCGGGGGTAAGAACCGGGGAGCTGTTTTTT.